This T cell receptor beta chain derives from a study of cytomegalovirus exposure and HLA in healthy donors. General observations from the study: With high specificity and sensitivity, the classifier reportedly diagnosed cytomegalovirus status.

The PCR ran on 60 Vbeta and 13 Jbeta primers. Sequenced by immunoSEQ multiplex PCR; TCRdb stores in-frame clones only, minus some. The sample has 90,000 to 100,000 clones; 82% are singletons. On this clone itself: Its antigen is still unknown.

Germline CDR1 is LGHNA and CDR2 is YSLEER. This CDR3 is 17 amino acids long. The V and J ends lost 0 bases and 2 bases respectively, with 13 bases between them. V gene TRBV4-3 combines with J gene TRBJ2-2; D may be TRBD2 (6 bases). The receptor's source is a man aged 45-65 years in good health and CMV-seronegative. Material: PBMCs. The DNA for the CDR3 is TGCGCCAGCAGCCAAGATAGTTCTAGCGACAACACCGGGGAGCTGTTTTTT. This gives the protein CASSQDSSSDNTGELFF.